A single sample is the source of the 30 T cell receptor beta chains below, sequenced in a study of regulatory T cells in long-lasting Graves disease. CDR3 regions were amplified by Arm-PCR using iRepertoire HTBI primers to build TCR beta libraries. TCRdb recomputed calls from the multiplex PCR reads with MiXCR, one row per CDR3 protein. The sample includes about 240,000 distinct CDR3 sequences, 20% to 25% of them seen just once. Time point defined: newly diagnosed GD, antithyroid drugs for less than 3 months. RNA isolated from PBMCs was used to make the TCR library. The material was peripheral blood mononuclear cells (PBMCs), obtained at new diagnosis, from a patient treated with antithyroid drugs. The receptors originated from a female donor with Graves disease.

Comment on this clonotype: Given a far larger clone just one base away, this is likely a sequencing read error. This sequence joins TRBV6-1 and TRBJ2-5; D unclear. The CDR3 length is 10 residues. The V gene's germline CDR1 is MNHNS and CDR2 SASEGT. DNA for the CDR3: TGTGCCAGCTCGTCGGCGACCCAGCACTTC. This gives the protein CASSSATQHF.

The chain links TRBV7-2 to TRBJ2-3; a possible D gene is TRBD2 (7 bases). Deletions cut 7 bases from V and 4 bases from J, with 18 bases between. CDR1 and CDR2 (germline): SGHTA, FQGNSA. The CDR3 runs to 15 residues. The CDR3 region has the DNA TGTGCCAGCACTACTGGGGGGGGGCTCGCAGATACGCAGTATTTT. Its translation: CASTTGGGLADTQYF.

V and J are TRBV3-1 and TRBJ1-2, with TRBD1 as a possible D gene (5 bases). The germline V gene has CDR1 LGHDT and CDR2 YNNKEL (reference sequence). V lost 4 bases and J lost 11, with 17 bases in between. The CDR3 consists of 13 residues. Here the CDR3 DNA reads TGTGCCAGCAGCCGGGGACTAGCGGGAGGGTACACCTTC. Encoded protein: CASSRGLAGGYTF.

This clonotype has a count of ten or more. The rearrangement uses TRBV20-1 and TRBJ1-5; D not certain. Germline CDR1 and CDR2: DFQATT and SNEGSKA (reference sequence). The germline V and J ends were trimmed by 5 bases and 2 bases, with 10 bases remaining between them. The CDR3 extends over 13 amino acids. The CDR3, as DNA: TGCAGTGCTGGAGGAGCCGGCAATCAGCCCCAGCATTTT. It is translated as CSAGGAGNQPQHF.

The table lists this clonotype with many counts. The chain carries TRBV14 and TRBJ2-3; D may be TRBD1 (6 bases). Germline CDR1 and CDR2: SGHDN and FVKESK. Trimming removed 0 bases at V and 2 bases at J, with 9 bases between. There are 15 residues in the CDR3. The CDR3 spells CASSQDRTVTDTQYF. In nucleotides, the CDR3 is TGTGCCAGCAGCCAAGACCGGACAGTCACAGATACGCAGTATTTT.

This clonotype occurred a few times. The chain has TRBV5-4 and TRBJ2-4, with D perhaps being TRBD1 or TRBD2 (5 bases each). The germline CDR1 and CDR2 sequences are SGHNT and YYREEE (reference sequence). CDR3 size: 15 residues. V dropped 1 base and J dropped 8 bases, with 16 bases sitting between them. The CDR3 DNA follows: TGTGCCAGCAGCTTGCACGAGAGGGGAAGGGACATTCAGTACTTC. Translating gives CASSLHERGRDIQYF.

In the case of this clonotype: One base away lies a much larger clone, so this may be a sequencing read error. V is TRBV6-5 and J is TRBJ2-7; D might be TRBD1 (5 bases). V shed 4 bases and J shed 0 bases, with 7 bases lying between them. Germline V CDR1 and CDR2: MNHEY, SVGAGI. The CDR3 has 13 amino acids. CDR3 in amino acids: CASSWGTSYEQYF. The CDR3, as DNA: TGTGCCAGCAGTTGGGGCACCTCCTACGAGCAGTACTTC.

This clonotype was counted many times. CDR3 in DNA: TGTGCCATCAGTACAGCCTACAATGAGCAGTTCTTC. Amino acid sequence: CAISTAYNEQFF. The chain joins TRBV10-3 to TRBJ2-1; D is unresolved. This CDR3 region has 12 residues. CDR1 and CDR2 (germline): ENHRY, SYGVKD. Trimming stripped 5 bases from V and 2 bases from J, with 4 bases between.

This clonotype was seen at least ten times. Here the CDR3 DNA reads TGCAGTGCTAGACGGGGACAGGGAACTGAAGCTTTCTTT. The encoded protein is CSARRGQGTEAFF. V gene TRBV20-1 combines with J gene TRBJ1-1, with TRBD1 identical over 9 bases. Germline V gene lookup returns CDR1 DFQATT and CDR2 SNEGSKA (reference sequence). This CDR3 comprises 13 residues. V lost 2 bases, J lost 5 bases, and 3 bases stayed unmatched.

This clonotype has just a few counts. This chain joins TRBV6-2 or TRBV6-3 and TRBJ2-1; D unresolved. The CDR3 runs 14 residues. CDR1 is MNHEY and CDR2 is SVGEGT in the germline V gene. Between the trimmed V and J ends, which lost 8 bases and 7 bases, there was a span of 18 bases. This CDR3 reads CASSPLPGGNEQFF. As DNA, the CDR3 is TGTGCCAGCTCACCTCTACCGGGTGGGAATGAGCAGTTCTTC.

The V and J genes are TRBV30 and TRBJ2-3, with a possible D match to TRBD2 (6 bases). Between the trimmed V and J ends, which lost 1 base and 4 bases, there was a span of 12 bases. CDR1 GTSNPN and CDR2 SVGIG come from the germline V gene (reference sequence). This CDR3 has 14 residues. The CDR3 coding sequence is TGTGCCTGGAGTGGAACTAGCTGGTCAGATACGCAGTATTTT. Its translation is CAWSGTSWSDTQYF.

This clonotype was seen ten or more times. The chain uses TRBV3-1 and TRBJ2-7; a possible D gene is TRBD1 (6 bases). In germline, CDR1 is LGHDT, CDR2 YNNKEL (reference sequence). Trimming removed 3 bases from V and 2 bases from J, with 11 bases in between. CDR3 length equals 14 residues. CDR3 DNA: TGTGCCAGCAGCCAGGCAGGGGCCACCTACGAGCAGTACTTC. Translating it yields CASSQAGATYEQYF.

There are many counts of this clonotype. The chain combines TRBV29-1 with TRBJ1-1; D ambiguous. Germline CDR1 SQVTM, CDR2 ANQGSEA. CDR3 length: 13 residues. V lost 0 bases to trimming and J lost 0 bases, with 5 bases between them. Written as DNA, the CDR3 is TGCAGCGTTGAAGATCGGGTGAACACTGAAGCTTTCTTT. Protein sequence: CSVEDRVNTEAFF.

This clonotype was seen at least ten times. The V gene is TRBV28, the J gene TRBJ1-2, with D perhaps matching TRBD1 (6 bases). The V gene's germline CDR1 is MDHEN and CDR2 SYDVKM. V shed 2 bases and J shed 7 bases, with 17 bases lying between them. The CDR3 is made up of 15 amino acids. The CDR3 nucleotides are TGTGCCAGCAGTTTACCTGACAGAAGGGGGTTTGGCTACACCTTC. The encoded protein is CASSLPDRRGFGYTF.

This sequence joins TRBV7-2 and TRBJ2-1; possibly TRBD1 or TRBD2 for D (6 bases each). Trimming removed 7 bases from V and 6 bases from J, with 19 bases in between. The germline CDR1 and CDR2 sequences are SGHTA and FQGNSA. There are 15 residues in the CDR3. Written as DNA, the CDR3 is TGTGCCAGCAACACGAGGGGGGCCGGGGCCAATGAGCAGTTCTTC. Residues: CASNTRGAGANEQFF.

This clonotype came up many times. The chain is built from TRBV5-1 and TRBJ2-1; 7 bases agree with TRBD1. This CDR3 is 13 amino acids long. V shed 4 bases and J 9 bases; nucleotides not matched to a gene: 7. CDR1 SGHRS and CDR2 YFSETQ come from the germline V gene. The CDR3 sequence: CASSPSTGTEQFF. The CDR3 DNA reads as TGCGCCAGCAGCCCCTCGACAGGGACTGAGCAGTTCTTC. Full variable domain (rest looked up from reference TRBV5-1 and TRBJ2-1): KAGVTQTPRYLIKTRGQQVTLSCSPISGHRSVSWYQQTPGQGLQFLFEYFSETQRNKGNFPGRFSGRQFSNSRSEMNVSTLELGDSALYLCASSPSTGTEQFFGPGTRLTVL.

With respect to this clonotype: A far larger clone is only one base removed, so a read error is likely. The V gene is TRBV11-2, the J gene TRBJ2-4; TRBD1 agrees at 12 bases. This CDR3 spans 16 amino acids. Germline V gives CDR1 SGHAT, CDR2 FQNNGV. CDR3 DNA sequence: TGTGCCAGCAGCCGCGGGACAGGGGGCTTTAGGGATACGCGGTATTTT. This sequence encodes CASSRGTGGFRDTRYF.

This clonotype occurred many times. A much larger clone sits a single nucleotide away, making a read error possible. V and J are TRBV7-8 and TRBJ2-7, with D possibly TRBD1 on 6 matching bases. Germline lookup yields CDR1 SGHVS and CDR2 FQNEAQ. CDR3 size: 15 residues. Trimming removed 5 bases from V and 5 bases from J, with 19 bases in between. CDR3 nucleotide sequence: TGTGCCAGCAGCCACACCCCCGGGACAAAGCACGAGCAGTACTTC. As protein: CASSHTPGTKHEQYF.

This clonotype was found many times. V is TRBV7-2 and J is TRBJ2-7; 7 bases align to TRBD1. Germline CDR1 is SGHTA and CDR2 is FQGNSA. V lost 5 bases and J lost 7; bases outside the gene matches: 14. The CDR3 runs 15 residues. The chain's CDR3 is CASSGSRDSLWEQYF. The CDR3 bases are TGTGCCAGCAGCGGTTCCAGGGACAGCCTTTGGGAGCAGTACTTC.

This clonotype has ten or more counts. The chain carries TRBV6-1 and TRBJ1-1; no definite D call. There are 11 residues in the CDR3. V was trimmed by 3 bases and J by 4 bases, leaving 3 bases between them. Per germline, CDR1 MNHNS and CDR2 SASEGT. As DNA, the CDR3 is TGTGCCAGCAGTGACACCACTGAAGCTTTCTTT. The encoded protein is CASSDTTEAFF.

This sequence joins TRBV5-1 and TRBJ2-3, with a weak D call TRBD1 (6 bases). Trimming cost V 2 bases and J 1 base, with 14 bases left between them. The germline V gene encodes CDR1 SGHRS and CDR2 YFSETQ. This CDR3 contains 16 residues. The CDR3 DNA sequence: TGCGCCAGCAGCTTTGGGGGCGGTGACCGCACAGATACGCAGTATTTT. Translated: CASSFGGGDRTDTQYF.

This clonotype turned up a few times. This sequence joins TRBV4-1 and TRBJ2-7; 7 positions match TRBD1. Germline V gene data show CDR1 as MGHRA and CDR2 as YSYEKL. V dropped 3 bases and J dropped 3; count of bases not matched to a gene: 2. This CDR3 has 13 residues. The CDR3: CASSHPGGYEQYF. CDR3 in DNA: TGCGCCAGCAGCCACCCAGGGGGCTACGAGCAGTACTTC.

This chain uses TRBV11-3 with TRBJ2-1; TRBD2 matches at 8 bases. J was trimmed by 8 bases and V by 3 bases; bases with no gene match: 3. Germline lookup yields CDR1 SGHNT and CDR2 YENEEA. This CDR3 is 13 amino acids long. The CDR3 loop is CASSFLGRDEQFF. The CDR3, as DNA: TGTGCCAGCAGCTTCCTCGGGAGGGATGAGCAGTTCTTC.

At least ten counts were recorded for this clonotype. This sequence joins TRBV27 and TRBJ2-1; 9 bases match TRBD1. The CDR3 runs to 16 residues. V lost 1 base to trimming and J lost 8 bases; unmatched junction nucleotides: 9. Germline CDR1 is MNHEY and CDR2 is SMNVEV (reference sequence). CDR3: CASSLYSDRGVDEQFF. The CDR3 DNA reads as TGTGCCAGCAGTTTATATTCTGACAGGGGGGTGGATGAGCAGTTCTTC.

There are many counts of this clonotype. The chain uses TRBV6-2 or TRBV6-3 and TRBJ2-1; a weak D match, TRBD2 (6 bases). The germline V and J ends were trimmed by 2 bases and 9 bases, with 14 bases remaining between them. Germline values: CDR1 MNHEY, CDR2 SVGEGT. The CDR3 runs to 14 residues. The CDR3 bases are TGTGCCAGCAGTTACGTGGACCCGCGGGGTGAGCAGTTCTTC. Translating gives CASSYVDPRGEQFF.

Details on this clonotype: A single base is all that separates this from a far larger clone, so a read error is likely. This chain connects TRBV13 to TRBJ2-1, with D maybe TRBD2 (6 bases). The CDR3 is 15 amino acids. Trimming stripped 4 bases from V and 10 bases from J, with 20 bases between. Germline values: CDR1 PRHDT, CDR2 FYEKMQ (reference sequence). Written as DNA, the CDR3 is TGTGCCAGCAGCTCGTATAGCGGTACTAACTACGAGCAGTTCTTC. Its translation is CASSSYSGTNYEQFF.

This clonotype came up many times. The chain joins TRBV7-3 to TRBJ1-1; D is undetermined. Germline V gene lookup returns CDR1 SGHTA and CDR2 FQGTGA. The length of the CDR3 is 14 residues. Trimming shortened V by 2 bases and J by 5 bases, and 12 bases separated the two germline ends. The DNA of the CDR3 is TGTGCCAGCAGCTTAGGCCGGAGGTGGACTGAAGCTTTCTTT. Translation gives CASSLGRRWTEAFF.

This clonotype has at least ten counts. The gene calls are TRBV15 and TRBJ1-5; D gene uncertain. Per the germline V gene, CDR1 is LNHNV and CDR2 is YYDKDF (reference sequence). The CDR3 has 15 residues. With 0 bases removed from V and 9 bases from J, the gap between germline ends came to 15 bases. The DNA of the CDR3 is TGTGCCACCAGCAGAGATTCGGCGGGAATTTCGCCCCAGCATTTT. Its translation is CATSRDSAGISPQHF.

At least ten counts were recorded for this clonotype. The chain uses TRBV12-3 or TRBV12-4 and TRBJ2-7, with D possibly TRBD1 on 5 matching bases. V gave up 5 bases and J gave up 5 bases, with 16 bases separating them. The CDR3 is made up of 14 amino acids. The DNA of the CDR3 is TGTGCCAGCAGTCCCCCAGGGTTCAGAGACGAGCAGTACTTC. Amino acids: CASSPPGFRDEQYF.

This clonotype has ten or more counts. The chain carries TRBV4-3 and TRBJ2-5, with a weak D call TRBD2 (5 bases). The CDR3 length is 13 residues. Germline V gene data show CDR1 as LGHNA and CDR2 as YSLEER. Trimming took 4 bases from V and 5 from J, leaving 11 bases between them. CDR3 amino acids: CASSRGFGETQYF. The CDR3 nucleotides read TGCGCCAGCAGCCGAGGGTTCGGGGAGACCCAGTACTTC.